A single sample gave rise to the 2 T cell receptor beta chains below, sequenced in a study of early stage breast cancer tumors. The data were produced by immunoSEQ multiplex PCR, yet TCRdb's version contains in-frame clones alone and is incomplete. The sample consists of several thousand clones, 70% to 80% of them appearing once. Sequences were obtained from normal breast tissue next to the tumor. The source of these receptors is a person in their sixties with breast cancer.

The chain's CDR3 is CASSSRTSGDQETQYF. The CDR3 nucleotides are TGTGCCAGCAGCTCCCGGACTAGCGGGGATCAAGAGACCCAGTACTTC. V is TRBV9 and J is TRBJ2-5; 12 bases are a match to TRBD2. In germline, CDR1 is SGDLS, CDR2 YYNGEE. The V and J ends lost 4 bases and 2 bases, in that order; junction bases with no gene match: 6. CDR3 size: 16 residues.

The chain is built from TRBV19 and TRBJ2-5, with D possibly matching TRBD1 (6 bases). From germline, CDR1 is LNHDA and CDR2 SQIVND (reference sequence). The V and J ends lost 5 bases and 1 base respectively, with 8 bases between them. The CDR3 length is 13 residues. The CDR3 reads CASSWTVQETQYF. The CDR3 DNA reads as TGTGCCAGTAGTTGGACAGTCCAAGAGACCCAGTACTTC.